The 2 T cell receptor beta chains given below trace back to one sample, sequenced in a study of blood T cells in healthy people across ages. A second about 6 to 12 cycle PCR used barcoded and J-beta primers. TCRdb analysed the 5' RACE reads with MiXCR anew, one entry per CDR3 protein. This table has hundreds of thousands of distinct CDR3 sequences, more than 45% appearing once. Input material: blood. Receptors originate from a woman of 80 years or more in good health.

This chain joins TRBV6-6 and TRBJ2-5, with 11 positions matching TRBD1. The J call is doubtful: the DNA matches TRBJ2-7 better. CDR3 size: 15 residues. Germline CDR1 is MNHNY and CDR2 is SVGAGI (reference sequence). The CDR3 nucleotides are TGTGCCAGCAGTATAGGGCGGACAGGGGGCGACGAGCAGTACTTC. Protein product: CASSIGRTGGDEQYF.

This clonotype was detected only once. V is TRBV7-2 and J is TRBJ1-1, with 7 nucleotides matching TRBD1. CDR1 and CDR2 (germline): SGHTA, FQGNSA. This CDR3 region has 16 residues. V trimming: 5 bases; J trimming: 5 bases; junction bases outside the gene matches: 14. CDR3 protein: CASSPSTGSLRTEAFF. Written as DNA, the CDR3 is TGTGCCAGCAGCCCTTCGACAGGGTCCCTAAGGACTGAAGCTTTCTTT. Based on the CDR3 plus reference TRBV7-2 and TRBJ1-1, the full variable domain is GAGVSQSPSNKVTEKGKDVELRCDPISGHTALYWYRQSLGQGLEFLIYFQGNSAPDKSGLPSDRFSAERTGGSVSTLTIQRTQQEDSAVYLCASSPSTGSLRTEAFFGQGTRLTVV.